This is a list of T cell receptor beta chains from one sample in a study of blood T cell repertoires in COVID-19. Method: immunoSEQ multiplex PCR; TCRdb's copy keeps in-frame clones and lacks some. The data contain more than 200,000 clones, around 90% of them seen just once; the ten biggest clones take up over 1.3%. The sample comprised peripheral blood. These receptors were taken from an older man with acute or convalescent COVID-19. Each CDR3 is given with its conserved first and last residue.

v_call: TRBV14
j_call: TRBJ2-3
cdr3_aa: CASSQDFAGVTDTQYF

v_call: TRBV9
j_call: TRBJ1-6
cdr3_aa: CASSLHLEDSPLHF

v_call: TRBV5-4
j_call: TRBJ2-1
cdr3_aa: CASSRTSGAYNEQFF

v_call: TRBV7-3
j_call: TRBJ2-1
cdr3_aa: CASSLSGANEQFF

v_call: TRBV20-1
j_call: TRBJ2-1
cdr3_aa: CRIQGYNEQFF

v_call: TRBV7-9
j_call: TRBJ2-1
cdr3_aa: CASSTYGTSKNNEQFF

v_call: TRBV7-2
j_call: TRBJ1-3
cdr3_aa: CASSLRTGTGSGNTIYF

v_call: TRBV4-3
j_call: TRBJ2-1
cdr3_aa: CASSLSGGPYNEQFF

v_call: TRBV5-5
j_call: TRBJ2-7
cdr3_aa: CASSLQAGQDSYEQYF

v_call: TRBV2
j_call: TRBJ2-2
cdr3_aa: CASQRGRQGGELFF

v_call: TRBV5-1
j_call: TRBJ2-3
cdr3_aa: CASSPPRGAGDTQYF